The source of this T cell receptor beta chain is a study of neoadjuvant anti-PD-1 for oral cavity cancer. Study overall: Most patients had three to four biweekly doses of 3 mg/kg nivolumab before resection.

The CDR3 has 13 residues. Between the trimmed V and J ends, which lost 5 bases and 6 bases, there was a span of 14 bases. In germline, CDR1 is KGHSH, CDR2 LQKENI. Using immunoSEQ multiplex PCR, the repertoire was profiled, and TCRdb retains in-frame clones only, with some absent. The sample has 7,200 or so clones, 54% seen once. The specimen was tumor tissue, collected before nivolumab (anti-PD-1) treatment. The V call is TRBV18, the J call TRBJ2-7; D uncertain. The receptor comes from a person aged 35 to 85 with oral cavity squamous cell carcinoma. For the CDR3, the DNA is TGTGCCAGCTCATCCTCCGGGCATCTCGAGCAGTACTTC. It yields the protein CASSSSGHLEQYF.